The entry below gives a single T cell receptor beta chain sequence along with its context. The antigen is undetermined. V dropped 3 bases and J dropped 2 bases, with 4 bases sitting between them. The CDR3 runs to 12 residues. The germline V gene has CDR1 MNHEY and CDR2 SVGAGI. This sample is drawn from a study of T cell responses to AZD1222 COVID-19 vaccine. Study background: The analysis combined second doses at about 4 or about 12 weeks.

TCRdb's copy holds only in-frame clones and misses some; the assay was immunoSEQ multiplex PCR. Altogether 40,000 to 45,000 clones are present, less than 85% being singletons, with the ten largest covering 3% to 5%. General study findings and limits: Dominant at 160-218 and 743-854, vaccine-associated CD4 TCRs also spanned spike.

The rearrangement links TRBV6-5 to TRBJ1-2; D is undetermined. The input for sequencing was peripheral blood, taken on day 0 of AZD1222 vaccination. This receptor was taken from an adult in good health. CDR3 amino acids: CASSYSNYGYTF. CDR3 in DNA: TGTGCCAGCAGTTATTCGAACTATGGCTACACCTTC.